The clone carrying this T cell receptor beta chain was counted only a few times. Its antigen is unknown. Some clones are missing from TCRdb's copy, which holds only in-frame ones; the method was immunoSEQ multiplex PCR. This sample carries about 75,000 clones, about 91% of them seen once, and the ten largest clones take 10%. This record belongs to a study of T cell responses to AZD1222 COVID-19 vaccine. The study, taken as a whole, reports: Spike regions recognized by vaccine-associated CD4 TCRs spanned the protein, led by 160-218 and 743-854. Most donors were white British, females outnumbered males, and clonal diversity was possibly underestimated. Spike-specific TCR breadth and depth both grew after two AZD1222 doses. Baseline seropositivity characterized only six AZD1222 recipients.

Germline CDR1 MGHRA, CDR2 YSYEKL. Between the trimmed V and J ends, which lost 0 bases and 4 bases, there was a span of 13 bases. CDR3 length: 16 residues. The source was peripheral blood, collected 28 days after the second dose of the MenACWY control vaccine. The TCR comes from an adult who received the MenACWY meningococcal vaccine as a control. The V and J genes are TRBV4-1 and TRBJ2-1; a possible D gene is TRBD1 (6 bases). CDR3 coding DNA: TGCGCCAGCAGCCAAGATACAGGGTGGGAATACAATGAGCAGTTCTTC. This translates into CASSQDTGWEYNEQFF.